The 18 T cell receptor beta chains in this list originate from one sample, sequenced in a study of blood T cell repertoires in COVID-19. Assay used: immunoSEQ multiplex PCR; TCRdb lists only in-frame clones, some missing. The sample includes under 200,000 clones, about nine tenths seen only once; the top ten take around 1.5%. Sequencing was carried out using peripheral blood. All receptors come from a man between 18 and 29 years old with active or convalescent COVID-19.

The chain employs TRBV9 and TRBJ1-1, with a weak D call TRBD1 (5 bases). CDR1 and CDR2 (germline): SGDLS, YYNGEE. The CDR3 consists of 13 residues. V lost 0 bases to trimming and J lost 5 bases, with 8 bases between them. CDR3 loop: CASSVAPGTEAFF. CDR3 bases: TGTGCCAGCAGCGTAGCTCCAGGGACTGAAGCTTTCTTT. The full variable domain, rest sourced from reference TRBV9 and TRBJ1-1, is DSGVTQTPKHLITATGQRVTLRCSPRSGDLSVYWYQQSLDQGLQFLIQYYNGEERAKGNILERFSAQQFPDLHSELNLSSLELGDSALYFCASSVAPGTEAFFGQGTRLTVV.

The V call is TRBV6-1, the J call TRBJ1-2, with D uncertain. Germline V lookup: CDR1 MNHNS, CDR2 SASEGT. V lost 2 bases and J 6 bases, leaving 10 bases between the germline ends. CDR3 size: 13 residues. For the CDR3, the DNA is TGTGCCAGCAGTGAATGGATTGGGCATGGCTACACCTTC. Translating it yields CASSEWIGHGYTF.

This clone showed up just once. The chain has TRBV27 and TRBJ2-2; the D is unclear. In germline, CDR1 is MNHEY, CDR2 SMNVEV (reference sequence). The V gene lost 0 bases and the J gene lost 6 bases, with 5 bases spanning the gap. The CDR3 totals 13 residues. The DNA for the CDR3 is TGTGCCAGCAGTTTATCGCGGTCCGGGGAGCTGTTTTTT. This sequence encodes CASSLSRSGELFF.

The gene calls are TRBV7-3 and TRBJ2-5; perhaps TRBD1 as D (6 bases). The CDR3 runs 13 residues. V lost 5 bases to trimming and J lost 4 bases, with 11 bases between them. Germline loops: CDR1 SGHTA, CDR2 FQGTGA. CDR3 coding DNA: TGTGCCAGCAGCATTACAGGGTTAGAGACCCAGTACTTC. Residues: CASSITGLETQYF.

The rearrangement joins TRBV5-1 to TRBJ1-5; 9 positions match TRBD1. The CDR3 is 14 amino acids. Germline-derived CDR1 and CDR2 are SGHRS and YFSETQ. The V gene end was trimmed by 4 bases and the J gene end by 6 bases; junction bases not matched to a gene: 5. The chain's CDR3 is CASSTTGGRQPQHF. DNA of the CDR3: TGCGCCAGCAGCACGACAGGGGGGCGTCAGCCCCAGCATTTT.

This clone has just a few counts. This chain uses TRBV27 with TRBJ2-1, with 9 bases identical to TRBD2. CDR3 length: 19 residues. Trimming cost V 2 bases and J 5 bases; bases outside gene matches: 16. Germline CDR1 is MNHEY and CDR2 is SMNVEV (reference sequence). The CDR3 DNA follows: TGTGCCAGCAGTTTAAAAAAGGGCATCGGCGGGGGGGTCCACAATGAGCAGTTCTTC. Translation gives CASSLKKGIGGGVHNEQFF.

The V gene is TRBV7-9, the J gene TRBJ2-7; TRBD2 agrees at 7 bases. Germline V CDR1 and CDR2: SEHNR, FQNEAQ (reference sequence). CDR3 size: 15 residues. Unmatched junction bases numbered 13, after V lost 4 bases and J lost 7 bases. CDR3 protein: CASSSSEGGPGEQYF. The CDR3 nucleotides are TGTGCCAGCAGCTCGTCGGAGGGAGGGCCGGGGGAGCAGTACTTC.

The chain is built from TRBV18 and TRBJ2-5, with a weak D call TRBD1 (6 bases). The germline CDR1 and CDR2 sequences are KGHSH and LQKENI. This CDR3 has 15 amino acids. V lost 1 base, J lost 3 bases, and 12 bases lay in between. The CDR3 is CASSPLAGVEETQYF. The CDR3 nucleotides read TGTGCCAGCTCACCACTCGCAGGGGTTGAAGAGACCCAGTACTTC.

The chain has TRBV11-2 and TRBJ2-1; 8 bases are a match to TRBD1. J was trimmed by 1 base and V by 3 bases; bases with no gene match: 2. The germline V gene encodes CDR1 SGHAT and CDR2 FQNNGV. This CDR3 is 15 amino acids long. As DNA, the CDR3 is TGTGCCAGCAGCTTCGGACAGGGTTCCTACAATGAGCAGTTCTTC. Translated: CASSFGQGSYNEQFF.

The chain links TRBV6-2 or TRBV6-3 to TRBJ1-1, with unresolved D. Germline CDR1 is MNHEY and CDR2 is SVGEGT. The CDR3 loop spans 15 amino acids. The V end was cut by 4 bases, the J end by 4 bases, with 16 bases between. This chain's CDR3 is CASSFDPGVSTEAFF. As DNA, the CDR3 is TGTGCCAGCAGTTTTGATCCCGGGGTGAGCACTGAAGCTTTCTTT.

This rearrangement joins TRBV6-5 to TRBJ1-4; D might be TRBD1 (6 bases). The V gene's germline CDR1 is MNHEY and CDR2 SVGAGI. The CDR3 spans 15 residues. V lost 5 bases to trimming and J lost 5 bases, with 15 bases between them. CDR3 residues: CASSLSVGGNEKLFF. The CDR3 bases are TGTGCCAGCAGTCTCTCCGTAGGGGGAAATGAAAAACTGTTTTTT.

J is TRBJ2-1 and V is TRBV24-1; 11 bases fit TRBD2. The CDR3 totals 20 residues. The germline CDR1 and CDR2 sequences are KGHDR and SFDVKD. Losses at the gene ends were 2 bases for V and 7 bases for J; bases not matched to a gene: 18. The CDR3 protein is CATSDSRTSGWAQSGNEQFF. CDR3 DNA: TGTGCCACCAGTGATTCCCGGACTAGCGGGTGGGCGCAATCTGGGAATGAGCAGTTCTTC.

The V gene is TRBV7-3, the J gene TRBJ2-3; 8 positions match TRBD2. CDR1 and CDR2 (germline): SGHTA, FQGTGA. This CDR3 is 15 amino acids long. V shed 4 bases, J shed 5 bases, and the junction held 8 bases outside the gene matches. CDR3: CASSSSPGGGDTQYF. CDR3 nucleotide sequence: TGTGCCAGCAGCTCATCCCCCGGGGGGGGAGATACGCAGTATTTT.

The rearrangement links TRBV12-3 or TRBV12-4 to TRBJ1-5; TRBD1 is a possible D gene (5 bases). V was cut by 5 bases and J by 7 bases, with 12 bases left in between. CDR3 length equals 13 residues. This CDR3 reads CASSQTQGQPQHF. As DNA, the CDR3 is TGTGCCAGCAGTCAAACCCAGGGACAGCCCCAGCATTTT.

J is TRBJ1-5 and V is TRBV5-6, with D unresolved. Between the trimmed V and J ends, which lost 3 bases and 2 bases, there was a span of 18 bases. Germline V gene lookup returns CDR1 SGHDT and CDR2 YYEEEE. CDR3 length: 17 residues. This CDR3 is CASSSTRMRLGNQPQHF. The CDR3 DNA reads as TGTGCCAGCAGCTCTACACGGATGCGGCTGGGCAATCAGCCCCAGCATTTT.

The rearrangement joins TRBV30 to TRBJ1-3, with 7 nucleotides matching TRBD1. The CDR3 extends over 18 amino acids. V lost 1 base, J lost 4 bases, and 16 bases stayed unmatched. Looked up from germline, CDR1 is GTSNPN and CDR2 is SVGIG (reference sequence). CDR3: CAWSANRGSIGWGNTIYF. CDR3 in DNA: TGTGCCTGGAGTGCCAACAGGGGAAGTATCGGATGGGGAAACACCATATATTTT.

This clone has more than one count but fewer than ten. The rearrangement joins TRBV5-1 to TRBJ2-5, with 7 bases lining up with TRBD2. J gave up 5 bases and V 0 bases, and 7 bases lay outside the gene matches. This CDR3 contains 15 residues. Germline V lookup: CDR1 SGHRS, CDR2 YFSETQ. CDR3 sequence: CASSLALSGVETQYF. CDR3 coding DNA: TGCGCCAGCAGCTTGGCCCTCAGCGGGGTGGAGACCCAGTACTTC.

This clone was picked up one time. The chain links TRBV7-3 to TRBJ2-3; no firm D call. Trimming took 1 base from V and 4 from J, leaving 3 bases between them. The germline CDR1 and CDR2 sequences are SGHTA and FQGTGA. The CDR3 loop spans 12 amino acids. CDR3 nucleotide sequence: TGTGCCAGCAGCTTAAGAGCAGATACGCAGTATTTT. This translates into CASSLRADTQYF.